This T cell receptor (beta chain) was recovered during a study of PD-1 blockade in classical Hodgkin lymphoma. Assay: immunoSEQ multiplex PCR; the TCRdb copy retains only in-frame clones and omits some. The table shows roughly 140,000 clones, with 78% occurring only once. Every single patient, without exception, relapsed after autologous stem cell transplantation, and brentuximab vedotin exposure varied. The CDR3 has 15 amino acids. The V and J ends lost 1 base and 5 bases respectively, with 13 bases between them. The germline CDR1 and CDR2 sequences are SGHVS and FNYEAQ. The study, taken as a whole, reports: Whatever underlies the repertoire differences (possibly disease activity or prior therapy) remains undefined. CD4+ TCR diversity rose significantly by C4D1, and CD8+ TCR diversity did not. The baseline diversity of complete responders showed similarity to that of newly diagnosed patients. Anyone who began nivolumab under 1 year after ASCT was excluded.

Concerning this clone: What it recognizes is unknown.

The chain couples TRBV7-6 to TRBJ2-3; D possibly corresponds to TRBD2 (5 bases). The clonotype comes from a human donor with classical Hodgkin lymphoma. The specimen was peripheral blood mononuclear cells (PBMCs), collected before the second cycle of nivolumab. CDR3 residues: CASSLGASPGDTQYF. DNA of the CDR3: TGTGCCAGCAGCTTAGGGGCTAGCCCGGGAGATACGCAGTATTTT.